This T cell receptor beta chain was sequenced during a study of blood T cells in healthy people across ages. There are a few counts of this clonotype. The germline gives CDR1 SGHRS, CDR2 YFSETQ. CDR3 length equals 16 residues. The V segment lost 0 bases and the J segment 5 bases; nucleotides outside the gene matches: 8. Using a J-beta primer mix together with a sample-barcoded 5' primer, a second PCR was run for about 7 to 12 cycles. Each CDR3 protein is one row after TCRdb ran MiXCR on the 5' RACE reads. This table holds roughly 1,100,000 distinct CDR3 sequences, approximately 25% found once. The same data also went into a second study, on T cells of mothers and their children.

This sequence was found in a girl between 2 and 10 years old in good health. The specimen sequenced was blood. The V and J genes are TRBV5-1 and TRBJ2-7; 10 bases line up with TRBD1. CDR3: CASSLGGDRGKHEQYF. CDR3 DNA: TGCGCCAGCAGCTTGGGCGGGGACAGGGGTAAGCACGAGCAGTACTTC.